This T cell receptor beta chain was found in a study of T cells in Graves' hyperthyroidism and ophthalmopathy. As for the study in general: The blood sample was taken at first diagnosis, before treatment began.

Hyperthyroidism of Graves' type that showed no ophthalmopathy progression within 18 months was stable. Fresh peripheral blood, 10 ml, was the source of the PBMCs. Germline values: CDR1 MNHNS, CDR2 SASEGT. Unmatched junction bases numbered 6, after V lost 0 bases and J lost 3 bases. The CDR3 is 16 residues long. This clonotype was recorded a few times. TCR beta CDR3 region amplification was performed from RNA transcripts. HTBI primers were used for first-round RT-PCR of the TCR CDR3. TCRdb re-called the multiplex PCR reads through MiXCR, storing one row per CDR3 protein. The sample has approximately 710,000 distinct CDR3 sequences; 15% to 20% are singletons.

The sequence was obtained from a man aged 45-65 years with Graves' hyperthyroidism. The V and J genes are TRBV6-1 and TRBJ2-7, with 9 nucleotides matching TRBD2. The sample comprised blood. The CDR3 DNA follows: TGTGCCAGCAGTGAAGCTTGGCTAGCGGGGAACTACGAGCAGTACTTC. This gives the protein CASSEAWLAGNYEQYF.